The 29 T cell receptor beta chains below come from one sample, sequenced in a study of Ad26.COV2.S vaccination and SARS-CoV-2 variants. Data came from immunoSEQ multiplex PCR; TCRdb stores just in-frame clones and leaves some out. The profile shows about 350,000 clones, around 89% of them singletons. Treatment described: over 15 received Ad26.COV2.S at low or high dose, single or two shots; several received placebo; per-sample allocation not given. Following the first vaccine or placebo injection, samples were taken on day 63. Sequencing was performed on peripheral blood, taken in a trial of Ad26.COV2.S vaccine versus placebo. All receptors come from a person aged 18 to 65 who received the Ad26.COV2.S COVID-19 vaccine or a placebo.

The chain carries TRBV28 and TRBJ1-3, with no clear D. Germline loops: CDR1 MDHEN, CDR2 SYDVKM. The CDR3 runs to 18 residues. Trimming pared 4 bases from V and 0 bases from J, leaving 19 bases between. The CDR3 is CASSSSLVGGLSGNTIYF. CDR3 nucleotide sequence: TGTGCCAGCAGTTCATCCCTTGTGGGTGGGCTCTCTGGAAACACCATATATTTT.

This chain joins TRBV12-5 and TRBJ2-1; either TRBD1 or TRBD2 may supply D (5 bases each). Per germline, CDR1 LGHNT and CDR2 FRNRAP. CDR3 length equals 12 residues. The ends were cut back, 8 bases at V and 7 bases at J, with 12 bases in the middle. Written as DNA, the CDR3 is TGTGCTAGTAAAGGGACCGGGAATGAGCAGTTCTTC. This gives the protein CASKGTGNEQFF. Complete variable domain (other parts from reference TRBV12-5 and TRBJ2-1): DARVTQTPRHKVTEMGQEVTMRCQPILGHNTVFWYRQTMMQGLELLAYFRNRAPLDDSGMPKDRFSAEMPDATLATLKIQPSEPRDSAVYFCASKGTGNEQFFGPGTRLTVL.

The chain has TRBV5-4 and TRBJ2-7; TRBD1 agrees at 10 bases. Germline V gene lookup returns CDR1 SGHNT and CDR2 YYREEE (reference sequence). After removal of 5 bases from V and 2 bases from J, the junction contained 7 bases not matched to a gene. The CDR3 sequence is 15 residues long. CDR3 bases: TGTGCCAGCAGTGAGCGGGACAGGGGACCCTACGAGCAGTACTTC. Translation gives CASSERDRGPYEQYF.

The rearrangement uses TRBV28 and TRBJ1-5; the D gene is possibly TRBD1 (6 bases). Trimming removed 3 bases at V and 2 bases at J, with 14 bases between. The CDR3 has 16 amino acids. Germline lookup yields CDR1 MDHEN and CDR2 SYDVKM. CDR3 bases: TGTGCCAGCAGTTTCCAGGGGATGGGAGGCAATCAGCCCCAGCATTTT. Translating gives CASSFQGMGGNQPQHF. The variable domain in full, with the rest retrieved from reference TRBV28 and TRBJ1-5, is DVKVTQSSRYLVKRTGEKVFLECVQDMDHENMFWYRQDPGLGLRLIYFSYDVKMKEKGDIPEGYSVSREKKERFSLILESASTNQTSMYLCASSFQGMGGNQPQHFGDGTRLSIL.

Details on this clone: Other DNA variants within this sample encode the same CDR3. This chain connects TRBV30 to TRBJ2-7, with D hard to call. The length of the CDR3 is 11 residues. V was shortened by 0 bases and J by 1 base, with 1 base between the two germline ends. Germline V gene data show CDR1 as GTSNPN and CDR2 as SVGIG (reference sequence). The CDR3 DNA sequence: TGTGCCTGGAGTGTATCCTACGAGCAGTACTTC. Amino acids: CAWSVSYEQYF.

Here the CDR3 DNA reads TGTGCTAGTGGTTTGGAGATAGGGGGGGCGCAGAATGAGCAGTTCTTC. Its protein is CASGLEIGGAQNEQFF. The chain couples TRBV12-5 to TRBJ2-1; TRBD2 is a possible D gene (7 bases). Germline assignment: CDR1 LGHNT and CDR2 FRNRAP. Trimming removed 1 base at V and 7 bases at J, with 17 bases between. The CDR3 is 16 amino acids.

J is TRBJ1-1 and V is TRBV6-2 or TRBV6-3; maybe TRBD1 (5 bases). Germline CDR1 MNHEY, CDR2 SVGEGT. Deletions cut 0 bases from V and 1 base from J, with 15 bases between. The CDR3 has 17 residues. The DNA of the CDR3 is TGTGCCAGCAGTTACTCGGGGCGGGGAAGGTCGAACACTGAAGCTTTCTTT. It codes for CASSYSGRGRSNTEAFF.

In this sample, this clone turned up once. The chain recombines TRBV6-6 with TRBJ2-1; D uncertain. The CDR3 length is 13 residues. The V gene lost 0 bases and the J gene lost 2 bases, with 2 bases spanning the gap. CDR1 is MNHNY, CDR2 SVGAGI, per germline (reference sequence). CDR3 loop: CASSYSAYNEQFF. The CDR3 nucleotides read TGTGCCAGCAGTTACTCGGCCTACAATGAGCAGTTCTTC.

V is TRBV10-3 and J is TRBJ2-5; TRBD1 matches 8 bases. CDR1 is ENHRY, CDR2 SYGVKD, per germline. Trimming took 2 bases from V and 6 from J; bases not matched to a gene: 5. The CDR3 contains 14 residues. The CDR3 reads CAISEPGGLQTQYF. Here the CDR3 DNA reads TGTGCCATCAGTGAGCCAGGGGGCTTACAGACCCAGTACTTC.

This clone was recorded only once. This rearrangement joins TRBV6-6 to TRBJ2-7; 7 nucleotides align to TRBD1. V was pared by 2 bases and J by 4 bases, with 5 bases of the junction left unmatched. This CDR3 is 14 amino acids long. The germline gives CDR1 MNHNY, CDR2 SVGAGI (reference sequence). The CDR3 reads CASSYEGQVYEQYF. The DNA for the CDR3 is TGTGCCAGCAGTTACGAAGGACAGGTGTACGAGCAGTACTTC.

Regarding this clone: Other DNA sequences from this sample encode an identical CDR3 as well. J is TRBJ2-1 and V is TRBV7-9, with D perhaps TRBD2 (5 bases). V gave up 4 bases and J gave up 9 bases, with 7 bases separating them. The CDR3 has 11 residues. Germline assignment: CDR1 SEHNR and CDR2 FQNEAQ (reference sequence). CDR3 residues: CASSSGGEQFF. DNA of the CDR3: TGTGCCAGCAGCTCAGGAGGTGAGCAGTTCTTC. Full variable domain (rest looked up from reference TRBV7-9 and TRBJ2-1): DTGVSQNPRHKITKRGQNVTFRCDPISEHNRLYWYRQTLGQGPEFLTYFQNEAQLEKSRLLSDRFSAERPKGSFSTLEIQRTEQGDSAMYLCASSSGGEQFFGPGTRLTVL.

A word on this clone: The sample carries other DNA sequences with the same CDR3. The chain carries TRBV6-2 or TRBV6-3 and TRBJ2-7; TRBD1 is a possible D gene (5 bases). CDR1 MNHEY and CDR2 SVGEGT come from the germline V gene. This CDR3 has 13 amino acids. With 2 bases removed from V and 3 bases from J, the gap between germline ends came to 8 bases. This CDR3 is CASSYTGSYEQYF. CDR3 nucleotide sequence: TGTGCCAGCAGTTACACAGGTAGCTACGAGCAGTACTTC.

CDR3 DNA sequence: TGTGCCAGCAGTTCAGGGGGGGCCGAGCACTATGGCTACACCTTC. Its translation is CASSSGGAEHYGYTF. The chain employs TRBV6-5 and TRBJ1-2; 7 bases are a match to TRBD1. V lost 4 bases to trimming and J lost 3 bases; unmatched junction nucleotides: 8. The CDR3 totals 15 residues. Germline assignment: CDR1 MNHEY and CDR2 SVGAGI.

This clone was seen just once. The J gene is TRBJ1-3, the V gene TRBV20-1; TRBD1 might be the D (6 bases). The ends were cut back, 5 bases at V and 0 bases at J, with 11 bases in the middle. CDR1 and CDR2 from the germline V gene are DFQATT and SNEGSKA (reference sequence). The CDR3 contains 14 residues. CDR3 bases: TGCAGTGCTCGTGGACAGTACTCTGGAAACACCATATATTTT. Residues: CSARGQYSGNTIYF.

This chain links TRBV7-3 with TRBJ2-7; D is uncertain. Germline V gene data show CDR1 as SGHTA and CDR2 as FQGTGA. Trimming took 5 bases from V and 2 from J, leaving 13 bases between them. The CDR3 covers 14 residues. The DNA for the CDR3 is TGTGCCAGCAGCCCTAGGACCCCACCCTACGAGCAGTACTTC. Protein product: CASSPRTPPYEQYF.

The genes are TRBV11-2 and TRBJ1-1; D remains ambiguous. This CDR3 has 13 amino acids. V lost 8 bases and J lost 5, with 15 bases in between. The germline CDR1 and CDR2 sequences are SGHAT and FQNNGV. Written as DNA, the CDR3 is TGTGCCAGCGCGCTATATCTGGCAACTGAAGCTTTCTTT. Translating gives CASALYLATEAFF.

V is TRBV9 and J is TRBJ2-6; D gene unclear. Trimming shortened V by 3 bases and J by 0 bases, and 7 bases separated the two germline ends. Germline CDR1 and CDR2: SGDLS and YYNGEE. The CDR3 contains 15 residues. DNA of the CDR3: TGTGCCAGCAGCGATATGGCCTCTGGGGCCAACGTCCTGACTTTC. It encodes CASSDMASGANVLTF. The whole variable domain, filled in from reference TRBV9 and TRBJ2-6, reads DSGVTQTPKHLITATGQRVTLRCSPRSGDLSVYWYQQSLDQGLQFLIQYYNGEERAKGNILERFSAQQFPDLHSELNLSSLELGDSALYFCASSDMASGANVLTFGAGSRLTVL.

This clone appeared a single time. The chain uses TRBV7-2 and TRBJ2-7, with D possibly being TRBD1 or TRBD2 (6 bases each). The CDR3 consists of 16 residues. CDR1 and CDR2 from the germline V gene are SGHTA and FQGNSA. The ends were cut back, 2 bases at V and 3 bases at J, with 17 bases in the middle. The CDR3 DNA is TGTGCCAGCAGCTTATCGCAGAGGGGGGTGAGCTACGAGCAGTACTTC. This gives the protein CASSLSQRGVSYEQYF. Combining the CDR3 with reference TRBV7-2 and TRBJ2-7 gives the whole variable domain GAGVSQSPSNKVTEKGKDVELRCDPISGHTALYWYRQSLGQGLEFLIYFQGNSAPDKSGLPSDRFSAERTGGSVSTLTIQRTQQEDSAVYLCASSLSQRGVSYEQYFGPGTRLTVT.

This clone came up once. The chain has TRBV11-2 and TRBJ1-1; weak D call: TRBD1 (6 bases). Germline CDR1 is SGHAT and CDR2 is FQNNGV. V was shortened by 1 base and J by 4 bases, with 16 bases between the two germline ends. This CDR3 contains 16 residues. The CDR3 loop is CASSLVQGGASTEAFF. CDR3 in DNA: TGTGCCAGCAGCTTAGTACAGGGTGGGGCGAGCACTGAAGCTTTCTTT.

This clone was observed a single time. The chain links TRBV15 to TRBJ2-2; D is perhaps TRBD2 (5 bases). Between the trimmed V and J ends, which lost 11 bases and 5 bases, there was a span of 18 bases. Germline CDR1 and CDR2: LNHNV and YYDKDF (reference sequence). This CDR3 spans 14 amino acids. The CDR3 coding sequence is TGTGCCCCCCAGATGGGAGAACTAACCGGGGAGCTGTTTTTT. This gives the protein CAPQMGELTGELFF.

This clone came up once. This sequence joins TRBV2 and TRBJ1-1; 9 positions agree with TRBD1. CDR3 length: 13 amino acids. In germline, CDR1 is SNHLY, CDR2 FYNNEI. The junction had 9 bases not matched to a gene; V was cut back by 8 bases and J by 8 bases. CDR3 loop: CASRGGQGREAFF. For the CDR3, the DNA is TGTGCCAGCCGGGGGGGACAGGGCCGAGAAGCTTTCTTT.

The chain combines TRBV6-5 with TRBJ1-1, with TRBD1 matching over 8 bases. This CDR3 region has 15 residues. Germline loops: CDR1 MNHEY, CDR2 SVGAGI. J was trimmed by 1 base and V by 9 bases; bases with no gene match: 10. CDR3 in amino acids: CASLPRQGRNTEAFF. CDR3 DNA: TGTGCCAGTTTACCACGACAGGGGAGGAACACTGAAGCTTTCTTT.

The chain recombines TRBV5-6 with TRBJ2-7; D perhaps matches TRBD1 (6 bases). In germline, CDR1 is SGHDT, CDR2 YYEEEE. This CDR3 comprises 14 residues. V lost 1 base, J lost 3 bases, and 11 bases lay in between. CDR3 bases: TGTGCCAGCAGCTTGCTAGGACAGATCTACGAGCAGTACTTC. Translating gives CASSLLGQIYEQYF.

V and J are TRBV9 and TRBJ1-2; possibly TRBD1 for D (6 bases). The V gene lost 2 bases and the J gene lost 8 bases, with 13 bases spanning the gap. This CDR3 comprises 13 residues. The germline CDR1 and CDR2 sequences are SGDLS and YYNGEE. This chain's CDR3 is CASSVDRGQGYTF. The CDR3 DNA reads as TGTGCCAGCAGCGTCGATCGGGGGCAGGGCTACACCTTC.

This chain joins TRBV6-2 or TRBV6-3 and TRBJ1-5; TRBD1 matches 11 bases. Trimming removed 2 bases from V and 3 bases from J; junction bases left unmatched: 6. From germline, CDR1 is MNHEY and CDR2 SVGEGT. The CDR3 runs 17 residues. The CDR3 DNA is TGTGCCAGCAGTTACCCAAGGACAGGGGGCTTCAATCAGCCCCAGCATTTT. Its protein product is CASSYPRTGGFNQPQHF.

The genes are TRBV25-1 and TRBJ2-2; 11 bases match TRBD1. The CDR3 runs to 18 residues. J lost 4 bases, V lost 5 bases, and 12 bases had no gene match. Germline V CDR1 and CDR2: MGHDK, SYGVNS. The CDR3 reads CASSCDAGDRGFTGELFF. DNA of the CDR3: TGTGCCAGCAGTTGTGACGCGGGGGACAGGGGGTTCACCGGGGAGCTGTTTTTT.

This clone was detected once. The chain has TRBV18 and TRBJ2-1; D not resolved. The CDR3 loop spans 15 amino acids. Trimming took 3 bases from V and 1 from J, leaving 10 bases between them. Germline-derived CDR1 and CDR2 are KGHSH and LQKENI. CDR3 sequence reads: CASSPNSVSYNEQFF. The CDR3 nucleotides are TGTGCCAGCTCACCGAACAGTGTATCCTACAATGAGCAGTTCTTC.

The genes are TRBV9 and TRBJ2-6, with D unclear. Germline CDR1 is SGDLS and CDR2 is YYNGEE. Trimming took 4 bases from V and 4 from J, leaving 9 bases between them. CDR3 length equals 14 residues. The CDR3 spells CASSRAGGANVLTF. CDR3 nucleotide sequence: TGTGCCAGCAGCAGAGCTGGGGGGGCCAACGTCCTGACTTTC.

The V gene is TRBV5-6, the J gene TRBJ2-7, with 10 nucleotides matching TRBD1. Per germline, CDR1 SGHDT and CDR2 YYEEEE. The CDR3 extends over 13 amino acids. V shed 4 bases and J 8 bases; nucleotides not matched to a gene: 6. CDR3 in DNA: TGTGCCAGCAGCCCGGACAGGGGGGTTCAGCAGTACTTC. As protein: CASSPDRGVQQYF.